Below, 4 T cell receptor beta chains from the same sample are listed, as sequenced in a study of T cells after posttransplantation cyclophosphamide. The repertoire was sequenced with immunoSEQ multiplex PCR; TCRdb's copy has only in-frame clones and lacks some. This table holds some 53,000 clones, approximately 86% found once. Material: PBMCs. All receptors come from a man aged 25 to 40 with a blood cancer, CMV-positive, and with a related stem cell donor.

This sequence joins TRBV30 and TRBJ2-1; 9 positions agree with TRBD2. The CDR3 sequence is 17 residues long. With V trimmed by 0 bases and J by 10 bases, 16 bases remained unmatched. Per germline, CDR1 GTSNPN and CDR2 SVGIG (reference sequence). The chain's CDR3 is CAWSVRGREGSRAEQFF. The CDR3 DNA is TGTGCCTGGAGTGTACGAGGGCGGGAGGGCAGCCGCGCCGAGCAGTTCTTC.

The chain links TRBV4-3 to TRBJ2-7, with TRBD2 matching over 10 bases. The CDR3 runs 17 residues. Trimming cost V 2 bases and J 1 base; bases outside gene matches: 8. Looked up from germline, CDR1 is LGHNA and CDR2 is YSLEER. DNA for the CDR3: TGCGCCAGCAGCCAAAGTTCGACTAGCGGGTTTTCCTACGAGCAGTACTTC. Protein sequence: CASSQSSTSGFSYEQYF.

The rearrangement joins TRBV5-1 to TRBJ2-3, with 8 bases lining up with TRBD2. The CDR3 contains 16 residues. Trimming cost V 4 bases and J 2 bases; bases outside gene matches: 9. Germline V gene lookup returns CDR1 SGHRS and CDR2 YFSETQ. CDR3 loop: CASSPSGGRPTDTQYF. DNA for the CDR3: TGCGCCAGCAGCCCGTCGGGCGGGAGGCCCACAGATACGCAGTATTTT.

This clone was detected once. The chain uses TRBV5-1 and TRBJ1-4, with D unclear. CDR1 and CDR2 from the germline V gene are SGHRS and YFSETQ. Trimming left V 2 bases short and J 2 bases short, with 7 bases between. The CDR3 loop spans 14 amino acids. In DNA, the CDR3 is TGCGCCAGCAGCTTAGCGGAGACTAATGAAAAACTGTTTTTT. Its translation: CASSLAETNEKLFF.